This is a list of T cell receptor beta chains from one sample in a study of PD-1 blockade in classical Hodgkin lymphoma. Clones were sequenced by immunoSEQ multiplex PCR, and TCRdb holds only the in-frame ones, with some missing. Of 80,000 to 100,000 clones in the sample, 85% to 95% were seen once. The material sequenced was peripheral blood mononuclear cells (PBMCs), taken before the fourth cycle of nivolumab. The receptors derive from a human donor with classical Hodgkin lymphoma. Each CDR3 is given with its conserved first and last residue. The order of the fields is V gene, clone size, D gene, J gene, CDR3 length, CDR3 protein, CDR3 DNA. D genes are given only for firm matches. Part of the rows lack a size; the others show once, few, many or a class for expanded clones.

>TRBV11-2|.|.|TRBJ1-2|14
CASSSGNSFYGYTF
TGTGCCAGCAGCTCAGGCAACAGTTTCTATGGCTACACCTTC
>TRBV7-8|once|.|TRBJ1-1|16
CASSSPTRGVNTEAFF
TGTGCCAGCAGCTCCCCCACCAGGGGCGTGAACACTGAAGCTTTCTTT
>TRBV27|.|TRBD2|TRBJ2-1|18
CASRGQGPSGSSYNEQFF
TGTGCCAGCAGAGGGCAAGGACCTAGCGGGAGCTCCTACAATGAGCAGTTCTTC
>TRBV7-8|.|.|TRBJ2-2|16
CASSLASGAYTGELFF
TGTGCCAGCAGCTTAGCGTCGGGAGCTTACACCGGGGAGCTGTTTTTT
>TRBV5-4|once|.|TRBJ2-1|15
CASSRGTAIDNEQFF
TGTGCCAGCAGCCGCGGGACAGCGATAGACAATGAGCAGTTCTTC
>TRBV5-1|.|.|TRBJ2-7|14
CASSWQPGTYEQYF
TGCGCCAGCAGCTGGCAACCAGGGACCTACGAGCAGTACTTC
>TRBV7-9|.|.|TRBJ2-7|15
CASSPPGTPHYEQYF
TGTGCCAGCAGCCCTCCCGGGACCCCGCACTACGAGCAGTACTTC
>TRBV7-6|.|TRBD1|TRBJ2-5|18
CASSLRASPDRGLETQYF
TGTGCCAGCAGCTTAAGAGCCTCCCCGGACAGGGGGCTAGAGACCCAGTACTTC
>TRBV5-1|.|.|TRBJ2-3|15
CASSGSRGATDTQYF
TGCGCCAGCAGCGGGAGCCGAGGCGCCACAGATACGCAGTATTTT
>TRBV5-5|.|.|TRBJ2-7|14
CASRPQGEVYEQYF
TGTGCCAGCAGGCCCCAGGGCGAGGTTTACGAGCAGTACTTC
>TRBV29-1|once|.|TRBJ1-5|12
CSVGFSNQPQHF
TGCAGCGTTGGTTTCAGCAATCAGCCCCAGCATTTT
>TRBV2|.|TRBD1|TRBJ2-7|15
CASRDPDRGPYEQYF
TGTGCCAGCAGGGACCCCGACAGGGGACCCTACGAGCAGTACTTC
>TRBV18|.|.|TRBJ2-7|15
CASSFYGGSSYEQYF
TGTGCCAGCTCATTCTACGGAGGGAGCTCCTACGAGCAGTACTTC
>TRBV27|.|.|TRBJ2-7|13
CASSDSPSREQYF
TGTGCCAGCAGCGATTCCCCCAGCAGAGAGCAGTACTTC